Described below is a single T cell receptor beta chain sequence and its context. This clone was picked up a small number of times. Its target antigen remains unknown. No base quality information exists; no much larger clone differs at one position. The time point label for this specimen denotes: baseline before oral tofacitinib. Peripheral blood and lesional scalp punch biopsies were obtained from patients with alopecia areata. PBMCs were isolated by density centrifugation and stained for CD3, CD4 and CD8, after which CD4+ and CD8+ T cells were sorted on a FACSAria. This entry is derived from a study of CD8+ T cells in alopecia areata (dated by TCRdb to the late 2010s). Regarding the research as a whole: Treated patients were enrolled in an open-label pilot trial of oral tofacitinib at 5 to 10 mg twice daily for moderate-to-severe alopecia areata. Scalp clonality was compared across normal scalp (n=4), patchy alopecia areata scalp (n=8), and alopecia totalis/universalis scalp (n=8). Amplification of TCRbeta CDR3 regions was done by immunoSEQ multiplex PCR using 35 Vbeta forward primers and 13 Jbeta reverse primers. Biopsies were taken from tofacitinib-treated patients at baseline and again at 4 and 24 weeks into treatment, and several of those patients also had a later scalp biopsy. RNA was extracted with the PAXgene miRNA kit for fixed scalp, the miRNeasy kit for PBMCs, and the RNeasy kit for mouse skin. In both human patients and the C3H/HeJ mouse model, the study applied high-throughput TCRbeta sequencing to look at T cell clonal expansion in alopecia areata. Tofacitinib was administered for 6 to 18 months, and 6 months of follow-up off drug were then conducted to assess delayed response and recurrence. On the human side, TCRbeta sequencing was run on scalp tissue and on sorted CD4+ and CD8+ peripheral blood T cells from healthy controls and from alopecia areata patients with either patchy or totalis/universalis disease. Here is what the overall study found, with its caveats: Shared TCR sequences between patients were less evident than in mice, which may be partly attributable to HLA diversity in the patient population. Higher clonality and more expanded CD8+ clones were observed in lesional scalp than in normal scalp, particularly in alopecia totalis/universalis, a finding suggestive of antigenic drive. Resident alphabeta T cells in normal human skin are also sequenced, complicating scalp TCR repertoire analysis, unlike mouse skin dominated by gammadelta T cells.

According to the germline V gene (reference sequence), CDR1 reads MNHNY and CDR2 reads SVGAGI. The CDR3 runs 14 amino acids, cysteine and phenylalanine included. This entry keeps only the CDR3 DNA: 42 bases, framed from base 1. The V and J ends are trimmed by 4 bases and 1 base, leaving 7 bases between them. Receptor amplification or capture employed the immunoSEQ multiplex PCR assay. For TCR sequencing, RNA was extracted from every sample and reverse transcribed into cDNA to serve as template. SuperScript III was used to make first-strand cDNA, primed with a 2:1 mix of oligo-dT and random hexamers. A synthetic immune receptor repertoire was used to measure amplification bias, and any remaining bias was corrected computationally. The authors' pipeline ran thus. After raw reads were preprocessed to remove errors, the CDR3 was defined following IMGT conventions as running from the conserved cysteine to phenylalanine. Clonality was computed as 1 minus the Shannon entropy, with the entropy normalized by log2 of the number of productive unique TCRs. Whether scalp clones were CD4 or CD8 was inferred by matching scalp TCRbeta sequences against CD4 and CD8 repertoires sorted from blood. The clones in this table, taken by TCRdb from immuneACCESS, are in-frame only. Not every clone is retained; where verified, under half of the shortfall comes from an unresolved V gene, and the cause of the rest is unknown. V, J and clone size are those of that table, while D and trimming were read from the DNA. This sample gives 130,000 or so clones in total; approximately 49% of them show up just once. The ten largest clones represent around 19% of the sample.

The clonotype originates from a human donor with alopecia areata. The chain is made from TRBV6-6 and TRBJ2-2, with a tentative D gene TRBD2 over 6 matching bases. The sequencing here drew on CD8+ T cells sorted from blood, taken at week 0. The DNA sequence follows: TGTGCCAGCAGTTTGGGGGGGAACACCGGGGAGCTGTTTTTT. Translated, it gives CASSLGGNTGELFF.